This T cell receptor (beta chain) originates from a study of blood T cell repertoires in COVID-19. As for the study in general: In each case, the material was cDNA or gDNA derived from T cells, B-cell-depleted T cells, or PBMCs.

In the original workflow: For nucleated cells, counts were estimated from reference gene primer amplification. Sequencing was performed with immunoSEQ multiplex PCR; in TCRdb, only in-frame clones are kept and a portion is missing. That table supplies the V and J calls and clone size; D and trimming were determined from the DNA. The sample includes hundreds of thousands of clones, about 90% of them seen just once. Shortly before study entry, within 2 weeks, exposed participants had met a COVID-19 case. Germline CDR1 reads SGHNT; CDR2 reads YYREEE (reference sequence). With V trimmed by 5 bases and J by 6 bases, 4 bases remained unmatched. The CDR3 length is 13 residues.

This clonotype was obtained from a man in his forties or fifties who had been exposed to COVID-19. The sample comprised PBMCs or T cells enriched from blood (not recorded which). The chain carries TRBV5-4 and TRBJ1-2; TRBD1 aligns across 10 bases. CDR3 loop: CASRTGQGNGYTF. DNA of the CDR3: TGTGCCAGCAGGACGGGACAGGGGAATGGCTACACCTTC.